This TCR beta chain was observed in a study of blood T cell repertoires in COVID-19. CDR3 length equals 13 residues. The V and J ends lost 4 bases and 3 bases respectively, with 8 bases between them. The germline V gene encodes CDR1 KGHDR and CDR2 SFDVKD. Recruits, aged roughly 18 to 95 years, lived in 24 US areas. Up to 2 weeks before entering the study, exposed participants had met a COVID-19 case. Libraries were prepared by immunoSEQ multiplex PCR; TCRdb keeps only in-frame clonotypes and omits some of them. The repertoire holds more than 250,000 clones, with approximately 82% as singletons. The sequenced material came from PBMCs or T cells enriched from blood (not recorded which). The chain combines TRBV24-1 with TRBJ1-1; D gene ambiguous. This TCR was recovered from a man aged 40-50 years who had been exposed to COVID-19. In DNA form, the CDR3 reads TGTGCCACCAGTGACCCCGACTACACTGAAGCTTTCTTT. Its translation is CATSDPDYTEAFF.